The clone carrying this T cell receptor beta chain was seen only a few times. What it binds is unknown. The junction departs from germline at one end; a sequencing error may be responsible. This entry comes from a study of esophageal squamous cell carcinoma under preoperative chemotherapy. Overall study: TCR repertoires were profiled from both peripheral blood T cells and tumor-infiltrating lymphocytes.

CDR1 is SGHTA and CDR2 is FQGTGA in the germline V gene. The CDR3 runs 17 residues. TCRdb processed the PCR reads anew with MiXCR; each CDR3 protein has one entry. This table holds approximately 30,000 distinct CDR3 sequences, about half found once. Study-wide results and caveats: Chemotherapy was followed by significantly higher TCR diversity in peripheral T cells only, not tumor-infiltrating lymphocytes.

Time point in this sample: before preoperative PTX-NDP chemotherapy. Before surgery, patients were given preoperative paclitaxel-nedaplatin chemotherapy. The chain carries TRBV7-3 and TRBJ2-4, with D possibly being TRBD2 (6 bases). Collection of the sample occurred from a patient given preoperative chemotherapy. The sequence derives from a human donor with esophageal squamous cell carcinoma. The donor label of this sample is uncertain. The CDR3 bases are TGTGCCAGCAGCTTCATACCCGCGGGCGGGGTCCAAAACACTCAGTACTTC. As protein: CASSFIPAGGVQNTQYF.